The clone carrying this T cell receptor beta chain was seen once. Its antigen remains unidentified. This record comes from a study of blood T cells in healthy people across ages. Study-level findings and limits: PBMCs were not sorted, which prevented a conclusive comparison of naive versus antigen-experienced cells. As age increased, TCR beta diversity per million T cells fell in a roughly linear fashion.

Germline V gene lookup returns CDR1 MNHEY and CDR2 SVGAGI. V dropped 5 bases and J dropped 4 bases, with 9 bases sitting between them. The CDR3 totals 13 residues. PCR was performed a second time for 7 to 11 cycles using a sample-barcoded 5' primer and a J-beta primer mix. TCRdb independently ran MiXCR on the 5' RACE reads; one entry per CDR3 protein. The sample consists of about 1.4 million distinct CDR3 sequences, approximately 59% of them appearing once. Sequencing used blood. The TCR sequence derives from a man aged 18 to 30 in good health. The chain couples TRBV6-5 to TRBJ1-5, with D possibly being TRBD1 (6 bases). CDR3 DNA: TGTGCCAGCAGTCGACAGGAAAATCAGCCCCAGCATTTT. Residues: CASSRQENQPQHF.